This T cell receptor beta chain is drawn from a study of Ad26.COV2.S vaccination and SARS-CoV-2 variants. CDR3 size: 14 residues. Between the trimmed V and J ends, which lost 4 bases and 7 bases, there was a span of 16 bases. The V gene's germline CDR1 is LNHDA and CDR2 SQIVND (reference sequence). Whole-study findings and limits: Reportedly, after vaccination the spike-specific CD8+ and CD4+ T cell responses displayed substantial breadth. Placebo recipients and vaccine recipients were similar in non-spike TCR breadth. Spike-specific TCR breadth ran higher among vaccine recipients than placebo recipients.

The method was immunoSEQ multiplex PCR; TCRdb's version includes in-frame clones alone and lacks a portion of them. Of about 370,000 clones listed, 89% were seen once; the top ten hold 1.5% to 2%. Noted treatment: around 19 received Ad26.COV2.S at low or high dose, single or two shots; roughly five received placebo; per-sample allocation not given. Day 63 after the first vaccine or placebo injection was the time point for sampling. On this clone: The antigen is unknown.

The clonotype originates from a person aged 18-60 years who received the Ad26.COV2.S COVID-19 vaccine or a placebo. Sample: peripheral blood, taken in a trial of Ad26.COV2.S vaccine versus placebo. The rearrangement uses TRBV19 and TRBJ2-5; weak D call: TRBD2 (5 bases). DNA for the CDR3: TGTGCCAGTAGTACGTCGAGCGGAGGTGGGACCCAGTACTTC. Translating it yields CASSTSSGGGTQYF.